The rows below give T cell receptor beta chains drawn from one sample of a study of blood T cell repertoires in COVID-19. Profiling relied on immunoSEQ multiplex PCR, and the TCRdb table lists in-frame clones only, not all of them. The sample carries hundreds of thousands of clones, 88% recorded once. The sequenced sample consisted of peripheral blood. These TCRs come from a woman aged 25 to 39 with COVID-19, enrolled during active disease. The CDR3 runs from the conserved cysteine through the conserved F or W. The D gene is left open where the match is weak. Clone size appears in some rows only: once, few, many, or a class for an expanded clone.

V	J	D	size	DNA	CDR3
TRBV7-2	TRBJ2-5	TRBD2	-	TGTGCCAGCAGCCTCCGGGGGGGCGTTGAGACCCAGTACTTC	CASSLRGGVETQYF
TRBV15	TRBJ2-3	-	-	TGTGCCACCAGCAGTGGGCCTAGGGGCGGGATGTTGGATACGCAGTATTTT	CATSSGPRGGMLDTQYF
TRBV4-1	TRBJ2-2	TRBD2	-	TGCGCCAGCAGCCGTCTGGTTAGCGGGAGGGCCGGGGAGCTGTTTTTT	CASSRLVSGRAGELFF
TRBV7-9	TRBJ1-2	-	few	TGTGCCAGCAGCTTAGAGGGAGGGGTTTCCTATGGCTACACCTTC	CASSLEGGVSYGYTF
TRBV28	TRBJ2-7	-	-	TGTGCCAGCAGTTTTGTCGCCAGGCAAAAGTCCGAGCAGTACTTC	CASSFVARQKSEQYF
TRBV10-3	TRBJ2-1	TRBD2	-	TGTGCCATCAGTGATCAAAACGCGGGGGGCTCCTACAATGAGCAGTTCTTC	CAISDQNAGGSYNEQFF
TRBV6-5	TRBJ2-2	-	-	TGTGCCAGCAGTTACCCTGCCCCGGAGACCGGCGGGGAGCTGTTTTTT	CASSYPAPETGGELFF
TRBV5-1	TRBJ2-1	-	-	TGCGCCACCGGACTCGTATACAATGAGCAGTTCTTC	CATGLVYNEQFF
TRBV11-2	TRBJ2-5	-	once	TGTGCCAGCAGCTTTAGCGTACGCCAAGAGACCCAGTACTTC	CASSFSVRQETQYF
TRBV6-6	TRBJ1-6	-	once	TGTGCCAGCAGTCATTATCCAGGAGGGGAGGTAGTCTATAATTCACCCCTCCACTTT	CASSHYPGGEVVYNSPLHF
TRBV5-8	TRBJ2-5	TRBD1	once	TGTGCCAGCAGCCCAGGACAGGGCAGAAGGGAGACCCAGTACTTC	CASSPGQGRRETQYF
TRBV24-1	TRBJ2-1	TRBD2	-	TGTGCCACCAGTGCCCTGACTAGCGGGAGGGTCGATGAGCAGTTCTTC	CATSALTSGRVDEQFF
TRBV13	TRBJ2-3	TRBD1	-	TGTGCCAGCAGCTTCGGGACAGGCGGGTATACGCAGTATTTT	CASSFGTGGYTQYF
TRBV15	TRBJ1-3	-	-	TGTGCCACCAGCAGAGACGGAGGAGGGACCATATATTTT	CATSRDGGGTIYF
TRBV4-1	TRBJ2-3	TRBD2	-	TGCGCCAGCAGCCAAGACTGGCTAGCGGGGGGGGGTGGCACAGATACGCAGTATTTT	CASSQDWLAGGGGTDTQYF
TRBV5-1	TRBJ2-3	-	-	TGCGCCAGCAGCCGCATACAAAACCGGGAACACCTAACAGATACGCAGTATTTT	CASSRIQNREHLTDTQYF
TRBV6-2/TRBV6-3	TRBJ1-2	TRBD1	few	TGTGCCAGCAGTTACTCGATGAGACAGGGAATAACCTTC	CASSYSMRQGITF
TRBV6-2/TRBV6-3	TRBJ2-1	TRBD1	-	TGTGCCAGCAGTTACGGAAACAGGGGGTACAATGAGCAGTTCTTC	CASSYGNRGYNEQFF
TRBV4-3	TRBJ1-1	-	-	TGCGCCAGCAGCCAAGCAGGAGGCAACACTGAAGCTTTCTTT	CASSQAGGNTEAFF
TRBV6-5	TRBJ1-5	-	few	TGTGCCACTGAAAAAACCGAGGGAGCTAATCAGCCCCAGCATTTT	CATEKTEGANQPQHF
TRBV27	TRBJ2-5	-	-	TGTGCCAGCAGTTCCTTACTCCTCCAAGAGACCCAGTACTTC	CASSSLLLQETQYF
TRBV3-1/TRBV3-2	TRBJ1-6	TRBD1	-	TGTGCCAGCAGCCCCCGGGACAGGGAACCCCTCCACTTT	CASSPRDREPLHF
TRBV2	TRBJ1-4	TRBD1	-	TGTGCCAGCAGTGAATGGACAGGGACCGAAAAACTGTTTTTT	CASSEWTGTEKLFF
TRBV7-9	TRBJ1-2	-	-	TGTGCCAGCAGCTACGACAGGATCCTCTATGGCTACACCTTC	CASSYDRILYGYTF
TRBV6-2/TRBV6-3	TRBJ1-2	-	-	TGTGCCAGCAGTCTTTTCCCGGGTACCATACGGAACTATGGCTACACCTTC	CASSLFPGTIRNYGYTF
TRBV30	TRBJ2-1	TRBD2	-	TGTGCCTGGAGTGTAGGACTAGCGGGTTACAATGAGCAGTTCTTC	CAWSVGLAGYNEQFF
TRBV28	TRBJ2-7	TRBD1	-	TGTGCCAGCAGTTTACCAGGGGGCTATGACGAGCAGTACTTC	CASSLPGGYDEQYF
TRBV27	TRBJ2-2	-	-	TGTGCCAGCAGTTTATCGAGGCCCGCTCTGCACACCGGGGAGCTGTTTTTT	CASSLSRPALHTGELFF
TRBV27	TRBJ2-1	TRBD1	-	TGTGCCAGCAGTCCGCGGGACAGGGTTCAGTTCTTC	CASSPRDRVQFF
TRBV18	TRBJ2-2	-	-	TGTGCCAGCTCACCACCTGGGGGGGCCTTGGCCGGGGAGCTGTTTTTT	CASSPPGGALAGELFF
TRBV4-3	TRBJ2-5	-	-	TGCGCCAGCAGCCAAGAGATTAGGGGGGGTTCGGGAGAGACCCAGTACTTC	CASSQEIRGGSGETQYF
TRBV4-2	TRBJ2-1	TRBD2	-	TGTGCCAGCAGCTCGACTAGCGGGGTCTACAATGAGCAGTTCTTC	CASSSTSGVYNEQFF
TRBV4-1	TRBJ1-4	-	-	TGCGCCAGCAGCCACACAGGGAGGGGGACTAATGAAAAACTGTTTTTT	CASSHTGRGTNEKLFF
TRBV10-3	TRBJ2-7	-	once	TGTGCCGGCCGGGTTGTCCACGAGCAGTACTTC	CAGRVVHEQYF
TRBV7-9	TRBJ1-5	-	-	TGTGCCAGCAGTCAAACAGGGAGCAATCAGCCCCAGCATTTT	CASSQTGSNQPQHF
TRBV7-6	TRBJ1-6	-	few	TGTGCCAGCAGCTTAGGGGTTGGCAGGAATTCACCCCTCCACTTT	CASSLGVGRNSPLHF
TRBV9	TRBJ2-2	-	-	TGTGCCAGCAGCTCAGGGATAACTTCCCAGGCCGGGGAGCTGTTTTTT	CASSSGITSQAGELFF
TRBV28	TRBJ1-2	-	-	TGTGCCAGCAGTGGAACAGGGTCTAACTATGGCTACACCTTC	CASSGTGSNYGYTF
TRBV5-6	TRBJ1-2	TRBD1	-	TGTGCCAGCAGCTTGGGCCGGGACAGGCTAAACTATGGCTACACCTTC	CASSLGRDRLNYGYTF
TRBV5-8	TRBJ2-6	TRBD2	-	TGTGCCAGCAGCTTTACCCCCGGGGGGGGCTCTGGGGCCAACGTCCTGACTTTC	CASSFTPGGGSGANVLTF
TRBV7-9	TRBJ1-5	TRBD1	-	TGTGCCAGCAGCCCATGGACAGGGAAGGGCAATCAGCCCCAGCATTTT	CASSPWTGKGNQPQHF
TRBV3-1/TRBV3-2	TRBJ2-2	-	-	TGTGCCAGCAGCCAGGGGCCCGGGGAGCTGTTTTTT	CASSQGPGELFF
TRBV28	TRBJ2-5	TRBD2	-	TGTGCCAGCAGTTCCAGCGGGGCGGGTCAAGAGACCCAGTACTTC	CASSSSGAGQETQYF
TRBV12-3/TRBV12-4	TRBJ1-1	-	-	TGTGCCAGCAGTTTAGGTGGCAGTGAAGCTTTCTTT	CASSLGGSEAFF
TRBV19	TRBJ1-5	-	-	TGTGCCAGTATCGCCCAGGGGTCAGGACAGCCCCAGCATTTT	CASIAQGSGQPQHF
TRBV29-1	TRBJ1-1	-	-	TGCAGCGTCGCAGGGACAATGAACACTGAAGCTTTCTTT	CSVAGTMNTEAFF
TRBV5-1	TRBJ1-1	-	-	TGCGCCAGCAGCTTGGTTGAGGGAACTGAAGCTTTCTTT	CASSLVEGTEAFF